What follows are 29 T cell receptor beta chains derived from one specimen sequenced in a study of blood T cells in healthy people across ages. A second PCR, run for about 7 to 11 cycles, used a sample-barcoded 5' primer plus a J-beta primer mix. TCRdb re-called the 5' RACE reads with MiXCR, one entry per CDR3 protein. In the table there are about 930,000 distinct CDR3 sequences, roughly 29% of which are singletons. The sample was also reused in another study, on T cells of mothers and their children.

Sequenced input: blood. These receptor sequences come from a woman in her thirties or forties in good health.

The sample holds many counts of this clonotype. The chain carries TRBV4-1 and TRBJ2-7; D unresolved. The CDR3 is 12 residues long. With 4 bases removed from V and 5 bases from J, the gap between germline ends came to 9 bases. Germline V CDR1 and CDR2: MGHRA, YSYEKL. The CDR3 DNA reads TGCGCCAGCAGCCCGGTTTCGAACGAGCAGTACTTC. Protein: CASSPVSNEQYF.

This chain links TRBV7-2 with TRBJ1-2; D ambiguous. V was pared by 1 base and J by 5 bases, with 11 bases between. The CDR3 sequence is 14 residues long. Looked up from germline, CDR1 is SGHTA and CDR2 is FQGNSA. This CDR3 reads CASSLVDEPYGYTF. The CDR3 coding sequence is TGTGCCAGCAGCTTAGTAGACGAGCCTTATGGCTACACCTTC. The entire variable domain, with the rest obtained from reference TRBV7-2 and TRBJ1-2, is as follows: GAGVSQSPSNKVTEKGKDVELRCDPISGHTALYWYRQSLGQGLEFLIYFQGNSAPDKSGLPSDRFSAERTGGSVSTLTIQRTQQEDSAVYLCASSLVDEPYGYTFGSGTRLTVV.

There are many counts of this clonotype. The chain recombines TRBV5-6 with TRBJ2-5; 8 nucleotides agree with TRBD2. Germline V CDR1 and CDR2: SGHDT, YYEEEE. CDR3 size: 17 residues. Germline trimming cut 6 bases from V and 0 bases from J; bases unmatched to any gene: 13. CDR3 in amino acids: CASIPSGGPRNQETQYF. Here the CDR3 DNA reads TGTGCCAGCATCCCAAGCGGGGGACCACGCAACCAAGAGACCCAGTACTTC.

This clonotype has a handful of counts. The chain is built from TRBV3-1 and TRBJ2-2; TRBD2 agrees at 9 bases. CDR1 is LGHDT, CDR2 YNNKEL, per germline (reference sequence). CDR3 length: 16 amino acids. V gave up 6 bases and J gave up 0 bases; unmatched junction bases: 5. CDR3 in amino acids: CASRRAGGSNTGELFF. In DNA, the CDR3 is TGTGCCAGCAGGCGAGCGGGGGGATCGAACACCGGGGAGCTGTTTTTT.

This clonotype came up many times. The chain employs TRBV20-1 and TRBJ2-7, with a tentative D call TRBD2 (5 bases). The V gene's germline CDR1 is DFQATT and CDR2 SNEGSKA (reference sequence). V shed 5 bases and J shed 6 bases, with 17 bases lying between them. The length of the CDR3 is 13 residues. This chain's CDR3 is CSAGRPRDSEQYF. The CDR3 DNA sequence: TGCAGTGCTGGGAGACCTAGGGATTCCGAGCAGTACTTC.

The V call is TRBV20-1, the J call TRBJ1-2; TRBD1 might be the D (6 bases). V lost 4 bases and J lost 1, with 10 bases in between. This CDR3 has 13 residues. The V gene's germline CDR1 is DFQATT and CDR2 SNEGSKA (reference sequence). CDR3 region: CSAKGHNNYGYTF. CDR3 bases: TGCAGTGCTAAGGGACACAATAACTATGGCTACACCTTC.

This clonotype was detected ten times or more. The gene calls are TRBV15 and TRBJ2-3; D ambiguous. Deletions cut 0 bases from V and 1 base from J, with 14 bases between. The CDR3 is made up of 17 amino acids. Looked up from germline, CDR1 is LNHNV and CDR2 is YYDKDF (reference sequence). The CDR3: CATSRDRLVIRTDTQYF. CDR3 bases: TGTGCCACCAGCAGAGATCGGCTAGTCATACGCACAGATACGCAGTATTTT.

In regard to this clonotype: It may be a read error: a sequence one base away is much more abundant. The rearrangement uses TRBV7-8 and TRBJ2-5, with D uncertain. The V end was cut by 1 base, the J end by 4 bases, with 13 bases between. This CDR3 region has 15 residues. Per germline, CDR1 SGHVS and CDR2 FQNEAQ. The CDR3 sequence: CASSLGVLSRETQYF. CDR3 sequence (DNA): TGTGCCAGCAGCTTAGGGGTCCTCTCTCGAGAGACCCAGTACTTC.

At least ten counts were recorded for this clonotype. The genes are TRBV7-2 and TRBJ1-2; D is possibly TRBD1 (6 bases). The germline CDR1 and CDR2 sequences are SGHTA and FQGNSA. The CDR3 is made up of 15 amino acids. The germline V and J ends were trimmed by 4 bases and 0 bases, with 12 bases remaining between them. The CDR3 region has the DNA TGTGCCAGCAGCTCCGGGGGACAACCTAACTATGGCTACACCTTC. It codes for CASSSGGQPNYGYTF.

This clonotype was seen repeatedly, ten times or more. The chain recombines TRBV15 with TRBJ2-1; TRBD2 aligns across 8 bases. Germline V gene sequence: CDR1 LNHNV, CDR2 YYDKDF (reference sequence). CDR3 length equals 16 residues. After removal of 0 bases from V and 7 bases from J, the junction contained 8 bases not matched to a gene. The CDR3 spells CATSRDAGGGKNEQFF. The CDR3 DNA is TGTGCCACCAGCAGAGATGCGGGCGGGGGGAAGAATGAGCAGTTCTTC. The variable domain in full, completed from reference TRBV15 and TRBJ2-1, reads DAMVIQNPRYQVTQFGKPVTLSCSQTLNHNVMYWYQQKSSQAPKLLFHYYDKDFNNEADTPDNFQSRRPNTSFCFLDIRSPGLGDTAMYLCATSRDAGGGKNEQFFGPGTRLTVL.

This clonotype was counted only a few times. V gene TRBV29-1 combines with J gene TRBJ2-1, with a weak D call TRBD1 (5 bases). The DNA end favors TRBJ2-7, so the J call may be wrong. Germline V gives CDR1 SQVTM, CDR2 ANQGSEA. The length of the CDR3 is 15 residues. The CDR3 DNA reads TGCAGCGTTGTTGGGGCCTCCCCCTCCTACAATGAGCAGTACTTC. Translated: CSVVGASPSYNEQYF.

On this clonotype itself: One end of the junction fails to match germline, which may point to a read error. The gene calls are TRBV7-2 and TRBJ1-5; 9 bases fit TRBD1. The CDR3 runs 20 residues. CDR1 SGHTA and CDR2 FQGNSA come from the germline V gene. The CDR3 region is CASSLGWGQGNRRSNQSQHF. The CDR3 nucleotides read TGTGCCAGCAGCTTAGGCTGGGGACAGGGCAATCGCCGTAGCAATCAGTCCCAGCATTTT.

CDR3 loop: CASSVGLSPTYEQYF. CDR3 DNA: TGTGCCAGCAGCGTAGGTCTTTCCCCGACCTACGAGCAGTACTTC. This chain joins TRBV9 and TRBJ2-7; no clear D. The length of the CDR3 is 15 residues. The V gene's germline CDR1 is SGDLS and CDR2 YYNGEE. V dropped 0 bases and J dropped 2 bases, with 12 bases sitting between them.

The chain is built from TRBV14 and TRBJ2-3; 11 bases line up with TRBD2. Germline loops: CDR1 SGHDN, CDR2 FVKESK. This CDR3 is 15 amino acids long. V shed 5 bases and J 5 bases; nucleotides not matched to a gene: 6. This CDR3 reads CASSGSGGAKDTQYF. The CDR3 DNA reads as TGTGCCAGCAGCGGTAGCGGGGGGGCGAAAGATACGCAGTATTTT.

J is TRBJ2-2 and V is TRBV5-1; the match to TRBD1 covers 7 bases. The CDR3 covers 15 residues. V was clipped by 3 bases and J by 6 bases; unmatched bases: 8. Germline-derived CDR1 and CDR2 are SGHRS and YFSETQ. The CDR3 reads CASSSTGISPGELFF. For the CDR3, the DNA is TGCGCCAGCAGCTCGACAGGGATCAGTCCCGGGGAGCTGTTTTTT.

This clonotype came up a few times. The rearrangement joins TRBV28 to TRBJ2-7; D perhaps matches TRBD1 (5 bases). Germline values: CDR1 MDHEN, CDR2 SYDVKM. The germline V and J ends were trimmed by 1 base and 2 bases, with 12 bases remaining between them. The CDR3 spans 15 residues. The CDR3 bases are TGTGCCAGCAGTTTATCGCTGGGGCGGACCTACGAGCAGTACTTC. Amino acid sequence: CASSLSLGRTYEQYF. Using reference TRBV28 and TRBJ2-7 for the parts outside the CDR3, the full variable domain is DVKVTQSSRYLVKRTGEKVFLECVQDMDHENMFWYRQDPGLGLRLIYFSYDVKMKEKGDIPEGYSVSREKKERFSLILESASTNQTSMYLCASSLSLGRTYEQYFGPGTRLTVT.

CDR3 in amino acids: CASSLFPSYERYF. CDR3 DNA sequence: TGTGCCAGCAGCTTATTCCCTTCCTACGAGCGGTACTTC. The rearrangement uses TRBV7-9 and TRBJ2-4; D unresolved. Trimming took off 2 bases at V and 15 bases at J, with 17 bases between the two ends. Germline CDR1 reads SEHNR; CDR2 reads FQNEAQ (reference sequence). This CDR3 comprises 13 residues.

The sample holds a few counts of this clonotype. Written as DNA, the CDR3 is TGTGCCAGCAGTTTCCCGACTAGCGGGACCTACAATGAGCAGTTCTTC. Translation gives CASSFPTSGTYNEQFF. This chain uses TRBV6-5 with TRBJ2-1; the match to TRBD2 covers 11 bases. This CDR3 has 16 amino acids. J was trimmed by 2 bases and V by 4 bases; bases with no gene match: 4. The germline V gene has CDR1 MNHEY and CDR2 SVGAGI.

J is TRBJ2-3 and V is TRBV6-2 or TRBV6-3; possible D gene TRBD2, 7 bases. This CDR3 spans 15 amino acids. Germline assignment: CDR1 MNHEY and CDR2 SVGEGT. Trimming shortened V by 2 bases and J by 5 bases, and 14 bases separated the two germline ends. The CDR3 DNA reads TGTGCCAGCAGTTACGCCGGGGGCGGGGGAGATACGCAGTATTTT. It yields the protein CASSYAGGGGDTQYF.

The chain recombines TRBV7-8 with TRBJ2-1, with D maybe TRBD2 (7 bases). Germline lookup yields CDR1 SGHVS and CDR2 FQNEAQ. This CDR3 spans 17 amino acids. V was trimmed by 1 base and J by 3 bases, leaving 16 bases between them. The CDR3 DNA sequence: TGTGCCAGCAGCTTAGGGGGACTAAACAGGGACTACAATGAGCAGTTCTTC. Encoded protein: CASSLGGLNRDYNEQFF.

This clonotype was seen more than once but under ten times. V and J are TRBV24-1 and TRBJ1-5, with 9 bases aligning to TRBD1. This CDR3 has 15 amino acids. Trimming cost V 4 bases and J 7 bases; bases outside gene matches: 7. Per the germline V gene, CDR1 is KGHDR and CDR2 is SFDVKD. The CDR3, as DNA: TGTGCCACCAGTGAGTCGGGACAGGGTGGCCAGCCCCAGCATTTT. It is translated as CATSESGQGGQPQHF.

There are a few counts of this clonotype. The V and J genes are TRBV7-2 and TRBJ2-3; 7 nucleotides agree with TRBD1. The J segment lost 2 bases and the V segment lost 1 base, leaving 3 bases of the junction unmatched. The CDR3 consists of 15 residues. Germline assignment: CDR1 SGHTA and CDR2 FQGNSA. Here the CDR3 DNA reads TGTGCCAGCAGCTTAGACAGGGGCCCCACAGATACGCAGTATTTT. This codes for CASSLDRGPTDTQYF.

This clonotype was detected a few times. This chain joins TRBV29-1 and TRBJ1-2, with 8 bases identical to TRBD1. Unmatched junction bases numbered 7, after V lost 1 base and J lost 6 bases. The CDR3 is 14 amino acids. Germline V gene sequence: CDR1 SQVTM, CDR2 ANQGSEA. The CDR3 DNA reads TGCAGCGTTGAAGCCGACAGGGGAAGTAATGGCTACACCTTC. Its translation: CSVEADRGSNGYTF.

This clonotype was seen more than once but under ten times. At one of its ends the junction is not consistent with the germline gene, which may arise from a read error. The rearrangement joins TRBV5-1 to TRBJ1-1; TRBD1 is a possible D gene (5 bases). The germline V gene has CDR1 SGHRS and CDR2 YFSETQ. This CDR3 region has 14 residues. In nucleotides, the CDR3 is TGCGCCGGCAGCTTGGGGACGGAGGACACTGAAGCTTTCTTT. Translation: CAGSLGTEDTEAFF.

Comments on this clonotype: A much larger clone sits a single nucleotide away, making a read error possible. This sequence joins TRBV7-2 and TRBJ1-2, with 10 bases lining up with TRBD1. Germline V gives CDR1 SGHTA, CDR2 FQGNSA. The CDR3 extends over 15 amino acids. The CDR3 loop reads CASSFSAGQGNGHTF. The CDR3 DNA is TGTGCCAGCAGCTTTTCCGCGGGACAGGGGAATGGCCACACCTTC.

As concerns this clonotype: This may come from a read error, since a much larger clone is one base off. The chain couples TRBV29-1 to TRBJ2-1; D is unclear. This CDR3 region has 14 residues. From germline, CDR1 is SQVTM and CDR2 ANQGSEA. The CDR3 nucleotides read TGCAGCGTTGAAGGGACGGAATTCTACAATGAGCGGTTCTTC. Its protein product is CSVEGTEFYNERFF.

This clonotype has ten or more counts. The V gene is TRBV29-1, the J gene TRBJ2-4, with D maybe TRBD2 (6 bases). Per germline, CDR1 SQVTM and CDR2 ANQGSEA. The ends were cut back, 6 bases at V and 3 bases at J, with 18 bases in the middle. The CDR3 contains 15 residues. CDR3 DNA: TGCAGCGTCGGGAGCAGGGATGGAGTCAAAAACATTCAGTACTTC. Its protein product is CSVGSRDGVKNIQYF.

The chain links TRBV7-9 to TRBJ2-7; D not certain. Germline assignment: CDR1 SEHNR and CDR2 FQNEAQ (reference sequence). The V end was cut by 5 bases, the J end by 0 bases, with 20 bases between. The CDR3 has 17 amino acids. The CDR3 sequence: CASSPSVSQWSSYEQYF. CDR3 in DNA: TGTGCCAGCAGCCCCTCAGTGTCCCAGTGGAGCTCCTACGAGCAGTACTTC.

V gene TRBV9 combines with J gene TRBJ1-2, with 7 bases lining up with TRBD1. Germline assignment: CDR1 SGDLS and CDR2 YYNGEE. The junction had 13 bases not matched to a gene; V was cut back by 4 bases and J by 4 bases. CDR3 size: 16 residues. This CDR3 reads CASSTQETGMVYGYTF. CDR3 nucleotides: TGTGCCAGCAGCACCCAGGAGACAGGGATGGTCTATGGCTACACCTTC.